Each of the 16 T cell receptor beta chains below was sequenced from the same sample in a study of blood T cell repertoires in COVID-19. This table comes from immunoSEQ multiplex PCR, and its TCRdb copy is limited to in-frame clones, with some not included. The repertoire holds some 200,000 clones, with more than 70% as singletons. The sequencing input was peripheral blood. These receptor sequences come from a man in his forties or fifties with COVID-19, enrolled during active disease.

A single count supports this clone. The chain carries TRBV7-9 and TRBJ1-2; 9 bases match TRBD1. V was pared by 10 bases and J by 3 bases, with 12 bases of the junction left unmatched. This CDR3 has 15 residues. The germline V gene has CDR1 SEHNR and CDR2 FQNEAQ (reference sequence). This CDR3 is CAITRGGQGHYGYTF. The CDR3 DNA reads TGTGCCATCACGCGGGGGGGACAGGGACACTATGGCTACACCTTC.

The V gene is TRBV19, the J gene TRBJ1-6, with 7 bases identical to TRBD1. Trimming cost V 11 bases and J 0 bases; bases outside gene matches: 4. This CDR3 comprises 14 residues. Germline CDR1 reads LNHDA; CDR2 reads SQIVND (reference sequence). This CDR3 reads CAVQGSSYNSPLHF. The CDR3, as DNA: TGTGCCGTACAGGGGAGCTCCTATAATTCACCCCTCCACTTT. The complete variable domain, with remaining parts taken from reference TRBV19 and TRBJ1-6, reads DGGITQSPKYLFRKEGQNVTLSCEQNLNHDAMYWYRQDPGQGLRLIYYSQIVNDFQKGDIAEGYSVSREKKESFPLTVTSAQKNPTAFYLCAVQGSSYNSPLHFGNGTRLTVT.

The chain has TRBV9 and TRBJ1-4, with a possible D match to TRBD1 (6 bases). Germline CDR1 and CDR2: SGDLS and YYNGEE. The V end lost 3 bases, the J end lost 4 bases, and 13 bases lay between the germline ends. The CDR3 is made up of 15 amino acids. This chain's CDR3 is CASSALTGINEKLFF. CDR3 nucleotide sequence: TGTGCCAGCAGCGCGTTGACAGGCATTAATGAAAAACTGTTTTTT.

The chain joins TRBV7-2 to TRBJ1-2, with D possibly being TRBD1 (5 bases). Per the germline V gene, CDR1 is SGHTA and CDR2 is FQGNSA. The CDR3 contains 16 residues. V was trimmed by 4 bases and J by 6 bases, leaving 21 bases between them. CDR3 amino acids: CASSSASLGVLDGYTF. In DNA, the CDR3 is TGTGCCAGCAGCTCAGCTTCTCTAGGGGTTCTGGATGGCTACACCTTC.

The CDR3 spells CASSVGDRGGEKLFF. DNA for the CDR3: TGTGCCAGCAGCGTAGGGGACAGGGGAGGTGAAAAACTGTTTTTT. The chain carries TRBV9 and TRBJ1-4; 10 nucleotides agree with TRBD1. The germline gives CDR1 SGDLS, CDR2 YYNGEE. The ends lost 0 bases at V and 7 bases at J; junction bases unmatched: 3. This CDR3 spans 15 amino acids.

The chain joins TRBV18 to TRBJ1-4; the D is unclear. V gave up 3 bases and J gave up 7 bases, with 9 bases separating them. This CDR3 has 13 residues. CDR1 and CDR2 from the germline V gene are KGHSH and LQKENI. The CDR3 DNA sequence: TGTGCCAGCTCACCCGTGGTCAGTGAAAAACTGTTTTTT. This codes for CASSPVVSEKLFF.

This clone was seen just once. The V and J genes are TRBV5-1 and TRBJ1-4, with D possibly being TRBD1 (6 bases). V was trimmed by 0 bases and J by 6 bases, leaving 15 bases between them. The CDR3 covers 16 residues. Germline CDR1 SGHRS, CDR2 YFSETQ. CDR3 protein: CASSLVGGRDYEKLFF. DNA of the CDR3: TGCGCCAGCAGCTTGGTCGGGGGGCGCGATTATGAAAAACTGTTTTTT.

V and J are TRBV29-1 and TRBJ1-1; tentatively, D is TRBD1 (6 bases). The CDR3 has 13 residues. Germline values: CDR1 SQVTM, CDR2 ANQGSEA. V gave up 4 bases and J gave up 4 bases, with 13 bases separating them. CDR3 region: CSVGGGRSTEAFF. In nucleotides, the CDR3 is TGCAGCGTTGGGGGGGGGCGTAGCACTGAAGCTTTCTTT.

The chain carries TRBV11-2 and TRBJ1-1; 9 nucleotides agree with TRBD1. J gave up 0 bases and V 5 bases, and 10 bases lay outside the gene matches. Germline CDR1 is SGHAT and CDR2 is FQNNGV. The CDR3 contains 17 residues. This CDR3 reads CASSRLTGGQLNTEAFF. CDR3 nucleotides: TGTGCCAGCAGCCGGCTCACAGGGGGCCAACTGAACACTGAAGCTTTCTTT.

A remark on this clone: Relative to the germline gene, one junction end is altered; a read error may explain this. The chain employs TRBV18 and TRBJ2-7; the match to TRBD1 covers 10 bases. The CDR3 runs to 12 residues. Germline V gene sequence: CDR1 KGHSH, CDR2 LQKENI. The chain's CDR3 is CASSPPTGGADF. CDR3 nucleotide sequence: TGTGCCAGCTCACCGCCGACAGGGGGCGCGGACTTC.

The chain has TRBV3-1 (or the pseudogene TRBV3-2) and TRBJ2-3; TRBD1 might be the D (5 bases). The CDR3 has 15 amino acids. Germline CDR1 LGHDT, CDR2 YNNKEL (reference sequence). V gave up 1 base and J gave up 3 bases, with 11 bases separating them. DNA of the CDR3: TGTGCCAGCAGCCAAGTTCGACGGACAACAGATACGCAGTATTTT. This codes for CASSQVRRTTDTQYF.

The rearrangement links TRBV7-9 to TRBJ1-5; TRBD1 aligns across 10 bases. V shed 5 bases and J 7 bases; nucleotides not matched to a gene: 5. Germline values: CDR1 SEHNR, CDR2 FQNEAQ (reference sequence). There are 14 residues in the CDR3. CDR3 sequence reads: CASSPRDRGQPQHF. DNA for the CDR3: TGTGCCAGCAGCCCGCGGGACAGGGGACAGCCCCAGCATTTT.

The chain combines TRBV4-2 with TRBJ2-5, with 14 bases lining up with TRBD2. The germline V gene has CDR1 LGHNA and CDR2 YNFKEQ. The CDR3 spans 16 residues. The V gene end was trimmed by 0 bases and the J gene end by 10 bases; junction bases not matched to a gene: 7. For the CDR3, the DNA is TGTGCCAGCAGCCAAGAGACTAGCGGGAGGGCCTCGGGCCAGTACTTC. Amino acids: CASSQETSGRASGQYF.

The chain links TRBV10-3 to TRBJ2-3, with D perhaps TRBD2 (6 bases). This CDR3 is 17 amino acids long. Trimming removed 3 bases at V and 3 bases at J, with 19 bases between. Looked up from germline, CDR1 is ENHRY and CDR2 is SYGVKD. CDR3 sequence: CAISDPRPGGQTDTQYF. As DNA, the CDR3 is TGTGCCATCAGTGACCCCCGACCCGGAGGGCAAACAGATACGCAGTATTTT.

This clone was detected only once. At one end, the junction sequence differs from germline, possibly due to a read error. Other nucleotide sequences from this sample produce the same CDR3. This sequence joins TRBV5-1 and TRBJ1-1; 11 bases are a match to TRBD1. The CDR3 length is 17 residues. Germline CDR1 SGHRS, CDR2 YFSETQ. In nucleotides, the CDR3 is TGCGCCAGCAGCGCCAGGACAGGGGGCCCGGCCGTCACTGAAGCCTTCTTT. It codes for CASSARTGGPAVTEAFF.

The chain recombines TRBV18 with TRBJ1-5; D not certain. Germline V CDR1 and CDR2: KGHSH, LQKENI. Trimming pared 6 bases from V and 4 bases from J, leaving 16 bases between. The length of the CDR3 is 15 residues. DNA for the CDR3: TGTGCCAGCTCTCAGGCCGGGAGGGATAATCAGCCCCAGCATTTT. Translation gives CASSQAGRDNQPQHF.